The rows below give T cell receptor beta chains drawn from one sample of a study of cytomegalovirus exposure and HLA in healthy donors. Profiling relied on immunoSEQ multiplex PCR, and the TCRdb table lists in-frame clones only, not all of them. This sample has more than 200,000 clones; roughly 82% occur once, and the top ten carry roughly 5.5%. Sequences were obtained from PBMCs. Every receptor here comes from a man aged 35 to 55 in good health and CMV-seropositive. Both conserved end residues are part of each CDR3. D genes are given only for firm matches. The listing skips clone size in some rows; elsewhere it reads once, few, many or a size class.

clone size,V gene,J gene,D gene,CDR3 DNA,CDR3 protein
.,TRBV5-1,TRBJ2-2,TRBD2,TGCGCCAGCAGTTCGGGACTAGCGGGTACCGGGGAGCTGTTTTTT,CASSSGLAGTGELFF
.,TRBV7-3,TRBJ1-1,.,TGTGCCAGCAGCTTACGTGCCAGGGACACTGAAGCTTTCTTT,CASSLRARDTEAFF
.,TRBV9,TRBJ2-7,.,TGTGCCAGCAGCCCAAGTGTTGGGGGGGCGGGAGAGCAGTACTTC,CASSPSVGGAGEQYF
.,TRBV30,TRBJ2-1,.,TGTGCCTGGAGGAGCCCCTCCCGAGGGAGCAATGAGCAGTTCTTC,CAWRSPSRGSNEQFF
.,TRBV19,TRBJ2-1,TRBD2,TGTGCCAGTAGTATTCTGCCGGGAGGGAAACATGAGCAGTTCTTC,CASSILPGGKHEQFF
.,TRBV6-1,TRBJ1-2,TRBD1,TGTGCCAGCTCGGACAGGGTGAGCTATGGCTACACCTTC,CASSDRVSYGYTF
.,TRBV2,TRBJ1-5,TRBD1,TGTGCCAGCAGGGAGGGACAGCGCAATCAGCCCCAGCATTTT,CASREGQRNQPQHF
once,TRBV18,TRBJ1-2,.,TGTGCCAGCTCACCACTAACTGACAGCAACTATGGCTACACCTTC,CASSPLTDSNYGYTF
.,TRBV29-1,TRBJ1-1,.,TGCAGCGTTGAGGGGGGAGTGGGGGGGAACACTGAAGCTTTCTTT,CSVEGGVGGNTEAFF
.,TRBV18,TRBJ1-1,.,TGTGCCAGCTCAGCAGACAGCACTGAAGCTTTCTTT,CASSADSTEAFF
.,TRBV21-1,TRBJ2-1,.,TGTGCCAGCAGCATAATTGGGTGGGGGGTTAGATGGAATGAGCAGTTCTTC,CASSIIGWGVRWNEQFF
.,TRBV10-1,TRBJ1-2,.,TGCGCCAGCAGTGATTTCACAGACCGGGGCTACACCTTC,CASSDFTDRGYTF
.,TRBV7-9,TRBJ1-2,.,TGTGCCAGCACGCAAACGATCGACAGACCCTCTAACTATGGCTACACCTTC,CASTQTIDRPSNYGYTF
.,TRBV4-1,TRBJ1-5,TRBD1,TGCGCCAGCAGCCAAGGACAGGGGGCGCGGAGCAATCAGCCCCAGCATTTT,CASSQGQGARSNQPQHF
once,TRBV10-2,TRBJ2-1,TRBD2,TGCGCCAGCGGGACTAGCGGAGAGGACAATGAGCAGTTCTTC,CASGTSGEDNEQFF
.,TRBV19,TRBJ2-1,TRBD2,TGTGCCAGTAGACCCGGACTAGCGGGGTACAATGAGCAGTTCTTC,CASRPGLAGYNEQFF
.,TRBV7-2,TRBJ1-2,.,TGTGCCAGCAGCTCTCCGGGGAGCTACACCTTC,CASSSPGSYTF
few,TRBV7-2,TRBJ1-1,TRBD1,TGTGCCAGCAGCTTATATGCCCCGGGACAGGGCCTGGAAATTTTCTTT,CASSLYAPGQGLEIFF
few,TRBV10-1,TRBJ2-5,.,TGCGCCAGCAGTGAGGGTGGTAGCGGAGCTCAAGAGACCCAGTACTTC,CASSEGGSGAQETQYF
.,TRBV19,TRBJ1-2,.,TGTGCCAGTAGCCCGTCCAACACGGGCTATGGCTACACCTTC,CASSPSNTGYGYTF
.,TRBV18,TRBJ2-7,TRBD2,TGTGCCAGCTCACTGGGACTAGCGGAAAAGCAGTACTTC,CASSLGLAEKQYF
.,TRBV9,TRBJ2-2,.,TGTGCCAGCAGCGTTTCCGGGAGTATCGGCACCGGGGAGCTGTTTTTT,CASSVSGSIGTGELFF
.,TRBV9,TRBJ2-6,.,TGTGCCAGCAGCGCACAGTTCTCTGGGGCCAACGTCCTGACTTTC,CASSAQFSGANVLTF
once,TRBV9,TRBJ2-3,.,TGTGCCAGCAGCGTAGGGCCTGGGGGGAGCACAGATACGCAGTATTTT,CASSVGPGGSTDTQYF
few,TRBV9,TRBJ2-1,TRBD2,TGTGCCAGCAGCGGCGGGACTAGCGTAGATTCCTACAATGAGCAGTTCTTC,CASSGGTSVDSYNEQFF
.,TRBV7-9,TRBJ1-4,TRBD1,TGTGCCAGCAGCACTGACAGGGGATATGAAAAACTGTTTTTT,CASSTDRGYEKLFF
.,TRBV7-9,TRBJ2-5,TRBD2,TGTGCCAGCAGCTTAATAGGGAGGGGAATCAGAGAGACCCAGTACTTC,CASSLIGRGIRETQYF
once,TRBV7-8,TRBJ2-7,.,TGTGCCAGCAGCTTACTTGTGGGGGCAATTCGCGAGCAGTACTTC,CASSLLVGAIREQYF
.,TRBV6-5,TRBJ1-4,TRBD1,TGTGCCAGCAGTTACTCGGCAGGGGGTAATGAAAAACTGTTTTTT,CASSYSAGGNEKLFF
.,TRBV5-1,TRBJ1-1,.,TGCGCCAGCAGCCTCCCATCGGAGGGTGGAACTGAAGCTTTCTTT,CASSLPSEGGTEAFF